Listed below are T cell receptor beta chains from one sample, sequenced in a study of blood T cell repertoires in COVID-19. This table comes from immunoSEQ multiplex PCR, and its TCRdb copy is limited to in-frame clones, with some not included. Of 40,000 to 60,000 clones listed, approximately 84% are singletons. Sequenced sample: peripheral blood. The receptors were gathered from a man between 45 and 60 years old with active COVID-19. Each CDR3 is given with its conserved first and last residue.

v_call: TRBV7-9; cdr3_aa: CASSGQGEETQYF
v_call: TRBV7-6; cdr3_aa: CASSSRAGARETQYF
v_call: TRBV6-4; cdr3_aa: CASSDRAGVYNEQFF
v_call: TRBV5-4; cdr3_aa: CASSLPRQGIGAGELFF
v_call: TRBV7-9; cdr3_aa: CASRGQGPYEQYF
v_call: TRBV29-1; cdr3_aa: CSVPADTQYF
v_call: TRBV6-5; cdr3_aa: CASSYGLAGGTDTQYF
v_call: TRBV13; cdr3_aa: CASSLPGQGDNEQYF
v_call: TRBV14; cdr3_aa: CASSQTSGGYNEQFF
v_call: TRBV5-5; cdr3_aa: CASSLGVNTGELFF
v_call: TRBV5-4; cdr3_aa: CASSLGRDRGGEQFF